Listed here are 24 T cell receptor beta chains from one sample, sequenced in a study of blood T cell repertoires in COVID-19. Here immunoSEQ multiplex PCR was the method, and the copy in TCRdb shows in-frame clones only, minus some. The sample records roughly 200,000 clones, roughly 88% being singletons. Specimen: peripheral blood. These TCRs come from a woman between 25 and 40 years old with acute or convalescent COVID-19.

The chain employs TRBV12-3 or TRBV12-4 and TRBJ2-1; D remains unclear. The CDR3 covers 12 residues. V lost 0 bases to trimming and J lost 10 bases, with 7 bases between them. CDR3 residues: CASSLARAEQFF. The CDR3 region has the DNA TGTGCCAGCAGTTTAGCGCGTGCCGAGCAGTTCTTC.

The chain carries TRBV7-9 and TRBJ1-3; D is possibly TRBD1 (6 bases). The germline V gene encodes CDR1 SEHNR and CDR2 FQNEAQ (reference sequence). The length of the CDR3 is 14 residues. V was shortened by 6 bases and J by 1 base, with 10 bases between the two germline ends. The CDR3 reads CASRVDSSGNTIYF. The CDR3 DNA reads as TGTGCCAGCAGAGTGGACAGTTCTGGAAACACCATATATTTT.

This clone appeared once. The J gene is TRBJ2-7, the V gene TRBV3-1 (or the pseudogene TRBV3-2), with TRBD1 matching over 9 bases. CDR1 is LGHDT, CDR2 YNNKEL, per germline (reference sequence). The CDR3 extends over 12 amino acids. The V segment lost 4 bases and the J segment 6 bases; nucleotides outside the gene matches: 1. The CDR3 bases are TGTGCCAGCAGCCGGACAGGGGCCGAGCAGTACTTC. Translating gives CASSRTGAEQYF.

The rearrangement joins TRBV5-1 to TRBJ1-1; 8 bases align to TRBD1. V lost 4 bases to trimming and J lost 10 bases; unmatched junction nucleotides: 12. Looked up from germline, CDR1 is SGHRS and CDR2 is YFSETQ. The CDR3 is made up of 14 amino acids. The CDR3: CASSMDRASGGAFF. The DNA of the CDR3 is TGCGCCAGCAGCATGGACAGGGCTTCGGGTGGAGCTTTCTTT. Combining the CDR3 with reference TRBV5-1 and TRBJ1-1 gives the whole variable domain KAGVTQTPRYLIKTRGQQVTLSCSPISGHRSVSWYQQTPGQGLQFLFEYFSETQRNKGNFPGRFSGRQFSNSRSEMNVSTLELGDSALYLCASSMDRASGGAFFGQGTRLTVV.

The rearrangement uses TRBV28 and TRBJ2-7; 7 bases fit TRBD1. With V trimmed by 3 bases and J by 5 bases, 4 bases remained unmatched. The CDR3 runs to 13 residues. Germline V CDR1 and CDR2: MDHEN, SYDVKM. The DNA of the CDR3 is TGTGCCAGCAGTTTGAGACAGGGAAACGAGCAGTACTTC. This sequence encodes CASSLRQGNEQYF.

The chain employs TRBV7-9 and TRBJ2-7; possibly TRBD1 for D (6 bases). In germline, CDR1 is SEHNR, CDR2 FQNEAQ (reference sequence). This CDR3 comprises 13 residues. Trimming removed 6 bases at V and 2 bases at J, with 11 bases between. The CDR3 here is CASSPEGAYEQYF. CDR3 coding DNA: TGTGCCAGCAGTCCTGAGGGGGCCTACGAGCAGTACTTC.

This clone occurred once. V and J are TRBV15 and TRBJ2-1, with a tentative D call TRBD2 (5 bases). The CDR3 spans 16 residues. CDR1 and CDR2 (germline): LNHNV, YYDKDF (reference sequence). Between the trimmed V and J ends, which lost 1 base and 0 bases, there was a span of 10 bases. This chain's CDR3 is CATSRGGQSSYNEQFF. The CDR3 DNA reads TGTGCCACCAGCAGAGGAGGGCAGAGCTCCTACAATGAGCAGTTCTTC.

V usage is TRBV4-2 and J usage is TRBJ2-1; 12 bases match TRBD2. The length of the CDR3 is 16 residues. The germline V gene encodes CDR1 LGHNA and CDR2 YNFKEQ. V gave up 1 base and J gave up 9 bases; unmatched junction bases: 7. CDR3 coding DNA: TGTGCCAGCAGCCAAGTCTCACTAGCGGGAGGCACTGAGCAGTTCTTC. It codes for CASSQVSLAGGTEQFF.

The table lists this clone with a count of one. The rearrangement links TRBV27 to TRBJ1-5; 10 bases match TRBD1. The V segment lost 5 bases and the J segment 4 bases; nucleotides outside the gene matches: 14. CDR3 size: 18 residues. Germline V gene data show CDR1 as MNHEY and CDR2 as SMNVEV (reference sequence). DNA for the CDR3: TGTGCCAGCAGTCCCCGTTATGGGACAGGGGATAGTAATCAGCCCCAGCATTTT. This sequence encodes CASSPRYGTGDSNQPQHF.

V is TRBV6-5 and J is TRBJ2-5, with D unresolved. Trimming took 7 bases from V and 5 from J, leaving 11 bases between them. CDR1 MNHEY and CDR2 SVGAGI come from the germline V gene. There are 12 residues in the CDR3. In DNA, the CDR3 is TGTGCCAGCAAGAGCGCCCGCGAGACCCAGTACTTC. It is translated as CASKSARETQYF.

The rearrangement links TRBV12-3 or TRBV12-4 to TRBJ2-1; maybe TRBD2 (6 bases). Trimming removed 7 bases at V and 3 bases at J, with 10 bases between. The CDR3 runs 13 residues. The CDR3 sequence is CASTWGDYNEQFF. In DNA form, the CDR3 reads TGTGCCAGCACTTGGGGGGACTACAATGAGCAGTTCTTC.

This clone was seen a single time. This chain links TRBV6-5 with TRBJ1-2; 7 nucleotides line up with TRBD1. Germline V gene data show CDR1 as MNHEY and CDR2 as SVGAGI. The CDR3 sequence is 14 residues long. V lost 6 bases to trimming and J lost 3 bases; unmatched junction nucleotides: 7. The CDR3 DNA reads as TGTGCCAGCAGACCCCCCGACAGGGACTATGGCTACACCTTC. Protein product: CASRPPDRDYGYTF.

This chain uses TRBV7-9 with TRBJ1-1; D is perhaps TRBD1 (5 bases). V lost 5 bases and J 1 base, leaving 11 bases between the germline ends. Per the germline V gene, CDR1 is SEHNR and CDR2 is FQNEAQ (reference sequence). This CDR3 contains 14 residues. Here the CDR3 DNA reads TGTGCCAGCAGCAGGACACCCCCGAACACTGAAGCTTTCTTT. This encodes CASSRTPPNTEAFF. The complete variable domain, with remaining parts taken from reference TRBV7-9 and TRBJ1-1, reads DTGVSQNPRHKITKRGQNVTFRCDPISEHNRLYWYRQTLGQGPEFLTYFQNEAQLEKSRLLSDRFSAERPKGSFSTLEIQRTEQGDSAMYLCASSRTPPNTEAFFGQGTRLTVV.

This chain joins TRBV4-1 and TRBJ1-6; TRBD1 is a possible D gene (5 bases). The V gene lost 8 bases and the J gene lost 6 bases, with 14 bases spanning the gap. CDR1 MGHRA and CDR2 YSYEKL come from the germline V gene. The CDR3 runs to 14 residues. For the CDR3, the DNA is TGCGCCAGCTCTCGGGCAGGGCTTAATTCACCCCTCCACTTT. As protein: CASSRAGLNSPLHF.

The chain employs TRBV27 and TRBJ2-2; D remains ambiguous. The CDR3 has 12 residues. The V end lost 3 bases, the J end lost 4 bases, and 3 bases lay between the germline ends. CDR1 and CDR2 from the germline V gene are MNHEY and SMNVEV (reference sequence). As DNA, the CDR3 is TGTGCCAGCAGTTTTATCACCGGGGAGCTGTTTTTT. Translating it yields CASSFITGELFF.

The chain joins TRBV7-2 to TRBJ2-3; D not resolved. Germline V gene lookup returns CDR1 SGHTA and CDR2 FQGNSA. V shed 1 base and J shed 2 bases, with 4 bases lying between them. The CDR3 is made up of 13 amino acids. The CDR3: CASSLDFTDTQYF. The CDR3 DNA is TGTGCCAGCAGCTTAGACTTCACAGATACGCAGTATTTT.

The chain's CDR3 is CSVRDNNYEQYF. The CDR3 DNA reads TGCAGCGTCCGGGATAATAACTACGAGCAGTACTTC. This chain connects TRBV29-1 to TRBJ2-7; perhaps TRBD2 as D (5 bases). The CDR3 spans 12 residues. The V end lost 6 bases, the J end lost 3 bases, and 12 bases lay between the germline ends. The germline V gene has CDR1 SQVTM and CDR2 ANQGSEA.

The chain couples TRBV7-9 to TRBJ1-6; 9 bases fit TRBD1. Germline loops: CDR1 SEHNR, CDR2 FQNEAQ (reference sequence). The CDR3 is 15 residues long. V gave up 5 bases and J gave up 10 bases; unmatched junction bases: 9. CDR3: CASSREGQGRSPLHF. In DNA form, the CDR3 reads TGTGCCAGCAGCAGAGAAGGACAGGGGCGGTCACCCCTCCACTTT.

A few counts support this clone. The gene calls are TRBV5-1 and TRBJ2-7, with D possibly being TRBD2 (5 bases). The CDR3 runs to 13 residues. Trimming left V 3 bases short and J 3 bases short, with 10 bases between. The V gene's germline CDR1 is SGHRS and CDR2 YFSETQ. DNA for the CDR3: TGCGCCAGCAGCTCGGACTCCCACTACGAGCAGTACTTC. It codes for CASSSDSHYEQYF.

The gene calls are TRBV28 and TRBJ2-7, with 7 bases that match TRBD2. The CDR3 runs 13 residues. With V trimmed by 2 bases and J by 8 bases, 6 bases remained unmatched. Germline-derived CDR1 and CDR2 are MDHEN and SYDVKM. CDR3 DNA: TGTGCCAGCAGTTTACCGGGGGGAAGTAAGCAGTACTTC. It specifies CASSLPGGSKQYF.

V gene TRBV5-1 combines with J gene TRBJ2-1, with 9 bases fitting TRBD1. The germline V gene encodes CDR1 SGHRS and CDR2 YFSETQ. After removal of 5 bases from V and 0 bases from J, the junction contained 6 bases not matched to a gene. The CDR3 consists of 16 residues. The CDR3 loop reads CASRQGAESSYNEQFF. As DNA, the CDR3 is TGCGCCAGCAGACAGGGGGCGGAGAGCTCCTACAATGAGCAGTTCTTC. Variable domain in full (rest from reference TRBV5-1 and TRBJ2-1): KAGVTQTPRYLIKTRGQQVTLSCSPISGHRSVSWYQQTPGQGLQFLFEYFSETQRNKGNFPGRFSGRQFSNSRSEMNVSTLELGDSALYLCASRQGAESSYNEQFFGPGTRLTVL.

J is TRBJ1-6 and V is TRBV28; 8 nucleotides match TRBD1. This CDR3 contains 14 residues. V was pared by 5 bases and J by 6 bases, with 3 bases of the junction left unmatched. The germline V gene encodes CDR1 MDHEN and CDR2 SYDVKM. Here the CDR3 reads CASSPGGSNSPLHF. The CDR3 DNA follows: TGTGCCAGCAGTCCAGGGGGCTCTAATTCACCCCTCCACTTT.

CDR3 DNA sequence: TGTGCCAGCAGTGGGGTCTCTCGGGTAGCGGGGACATACAATGAGCAGTTCTTC. It yields the protein CASSGVSRVAGTYNEQFF. This rearrangement joins TRBV27 to TRBJ2-1; TRBD2 matches 8 bases. Trimming took 5 bases from V and 4 from J; bases not matched to a gene: 16. Germline V gene lookup returns CDR1 MNHEY and CDR2 SMNVEV (reference sequence). The CDR3 is 18 residues long.

The chain uses TRBV4-2 and TRBJ1-5, with D possibly being TRBD1 (6 bases). CDR3 size: 15 residues. V gave up 1 base and J gave up 6 bases, with 13 bases separating them. Looked up from germline, CDR1 is LGHNA and CDR2 is YNFKEQ. The CDR3 spells CASSQAWTEGQPQHF. The CDR3 nucleotides are TGTGCCAGCAGCCAAGCATGGACAGAAGGTCAGCCCCAGCATTTT.